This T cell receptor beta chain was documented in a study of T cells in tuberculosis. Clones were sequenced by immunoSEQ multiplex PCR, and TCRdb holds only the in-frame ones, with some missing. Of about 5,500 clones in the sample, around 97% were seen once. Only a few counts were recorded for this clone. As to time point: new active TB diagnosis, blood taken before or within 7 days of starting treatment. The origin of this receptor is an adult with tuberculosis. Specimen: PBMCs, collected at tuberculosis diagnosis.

In nucleotides, the CDR3 is TGTGCCTGGAGTAGGCTAGCGAGCTCTGGAAACACCATATATTTT. As protein: CAWSRLASSGNTIYF. This chain connects TRBV30 to TRBJ1-3; D ambiguous. CDR1 and CDR2 (germline): GTSNPN, SVGIG (reference sequence). V was shortened by 2 bases and J by 0 bases, with 11 bases between the two germline ends. CDR3 length: 15 amino acids.